This T cell receptor (beta chain) was identified during a study of cytomegalovirus exposure and HLA in healthy donors. V was shortened by 1 base and J by 0 bases, with 15 bases between the two germline ends. Germline CDR1 GTSNPN, CDR2 SVGIG (reference sequence). The CDR3 runs 16 residues. The donors were members of the validation cohort comprising approximately 120 subjects, separate from the roughly 670-subject first cohort. Assay used: immunoSEQ multiplex PCR; TCRdb lists only in-frame clones, some missing. The top ten clones hold 2.6% of a sample with approximately 220,000 clones, 80% to 90% of them seen once. Points from the study as a whole: There were three CMV-associated chains whose specificity for CMV antigens was confirmed in vitro. Using the classifier, cytomegalovirus status was reportedly diagnosed with high specificity and sensitivity.

Remarks on this clone: Antigen specificity is unknown.

V usage is TRBV30 and J usage is TRBJ1-2; tentatively, D is TRBD1 (5 bases). This receptor was taken from a man aged 18 to 29 in good health and CMV-seronegative. The sequenced sample was PBMCs. CDR3 sequence (DNA): TGTGCCTGGAGTGAGGTCCCTATGGGGCCTAACTATGGCTACACCTTC. Its protein is CAWSEVPMGPNYGYTF.